This entry lists 22 T cell receptor beta chains sequenced from one sample in a study of OX40 agonist ivuxolimab in advanced cancers. TCRdb keeps only in-frame clones here, not all; method: immunoSEQ multiplex PCR. Of about 47,000 clones in the sample, roughly nine tenths were seen once. The sequences come from CD4+ or CD8+ T cells sorted from blood, collected in a trial of the OX40 agonist ivuxolimab. These receptors all come from an adult with an advanced solid tumor such as melanoma, head and neck, liver or kidney cancer.

This chain joins TRBV11-2 and TRBJ2-7; D remains unclear. CDR3 length: 16 amino acids. V was trimmed by 0 bases and J by 2 bases, leaving 14 bases between them. The V gene's germline CDR1 is SGHAT and CDR2 FQNNGV. This CDR3 reads CASSLDQGPATYEQYF. As DNA, the CDR3 is TGTGCCAGCAGCTTAGATCAAGGGCCGGCTACCTACGAGCAGTACTTC.

Regarding this clone: Compared with germline, one end of the junction differs, possibly owing to a read error. The V and J genes are TRBV6-1 and TRBJ1-6; D is ambiguous. Per germline, CDR1 MNHNS and CDR2 SASEGT. The CDR3 totals 16 residues. CDR3 residues: CAISESATANNSPLHF. As DNA, the CDR3 is TGTGCCATCAGTGAGTCAGCAACAGCTAATAATTCACCCCTCCACTTT.

The CDR3 DNA follows: TGTGCCAGCAGAGTCACTCCGGGAATTACCTACGAGCAGTACTTC. This codes for CASRVTPGITYEQYF. The chain couples TRBV27 to TRBJ2-7, with D perhaps matching TRBD2 (5 bases). Germline values: CDR1 MNHEY, CDR2 SMNVEV (reference sequence). The CDR3 length is 15 residues. V lost 6 bases and J lost 2, with 17 bases in between.

J is TRBJ2-1 and V is TRBV7-9; unclear D gene. This CDR3 region has 15 residues. Per germline, CDR1 SEHNR and CDR2 FQNEAQ (reference sequence). V was cut by 5 bases and J by 2 bases, with 13 bases left in between. CDR3 region: CASSPDEWTYNEQFF. The CDR3 DNA reads as TGTGCCAGCAGCCCCGATGAGTGGACCTACAATGAGCAGTTCTTC.

V is TRBV4-1 and J is TRBJ1-1; 10 nucleotides align to TRBD1. Germline CDR1 and CDR2: MGHRA and YSYEKL. The V segment lost 6 bases and the J segment 7 bases; nucleotides outside the gene matches: 11. The CDR3 length is 15 residues. The CDR3 DNA reads TGCGCCAGCAGTATCCGGGACAGGGGCTTTGGTGAAGCTTTCTTT. Translating it yields CASSIRDRGFGEAFF.

The chain employs TRBV5-1 and TRBJ2-7; D is tentatively TRBD1 or TRBD2 (5 bases each). This CDR3 is built from 13 residues. The V gene's germline CDR1 is SGHRS and CDR2 YFSETQ. The V gene lost 3 bases and the J gene lost 1 base, with 8 bases spanning the gap. As DNA, the CDR3 is TGCGCCAGCAGCTGGGACGGATCCTACGAGCAGTACTTC. Encoded protein: CASSWDGSYEQYF.

V gene TRBV2 combines with J gene TRBJ1-5; 10 nucleotides match TRBD1. The CDR3 spans 17 residues. The V segment lost 6 bases and the J segment 0 bases; nucleotides outside the gene matches: 8. The germline CDR1 and CDR2 sequences are SNHLY and FYNNEI. For the CDR3, the DNA is TGTGCCAGCAGCCCGGGGACAGGGGCGTATAGCAATCAGCCCCAGCATTTT. The encoded protein is CASSPGTGAYSNQPQHF. The complete variable domain, with remaining parts taken from reference TRBV2 and TRBJ1-5, reads EPEVTQTPSHQVTQMGQEVILRCVPISNHLYFYWYRQILGQKVEFLVSFYNNEISEKSEIFDDQFSVERPDGSNFTLKIRSTKLEDSAMYFCASSPGTGAYSNQPQHFGDGTRLSIL.

The chain has TRBV2 and TRBJ2-7, with D unresolved. The CDR3 covers 12 residues. V dropped 8 bases and J dropped 6 bases, with 14 bases sitting between them. Germline CDR1 reads SNHLY; CDR2 reads FYNNEI. In DNA form, the CDR3 reads TGTGCCAGCGTTGGACGGGTGATCGAGCAGTACTTC. Its translation is CASVGRVIEQYF. Using reference TRBV2 and TRBJ2-7 for the parts outside the CDR3, the full variable domain is EPEVTQTPSHQVTQMGQEVILRCVPISNHLYFYWYRQILGQKVEFLVSFYNNEISEKSEIFDDQFSVERPDGSNFTLKIRSTKLEDSAMYFCASVGRVIEQYFGPGTRLTVT.

The chain links TRBV19 to TRBJ2-7, with TRBD2 matching over 10 bases. Germline V gene data show CDR1 as LNHDA and CDR2 as SQIVND (reference sequence). This CDR3 spans 14 amino acids. Losses at the gene ends were 2 bases for V and 3 bases for J; bases not matched to a gene: 1. CDR3 nucleotide sequence: TGTGCCAGTAGTATAACTAGCGGGGACTACGAGCAGTACTTC. It yields the protein CASSITSGDYEQYF.

The chain recombines TRBV29-1 with TRBJ1-1, with no clear D. The CDR3 sequence is 12 residues long. Trimming cost V 5 bases and J 6 bases, with 13 bases left between them. CDR1 SQVTM and CDR2 ANQGSEA come from the germline V gene. The CDR3 protein is CSVKAISSEAFF. DNA for the CDR3: TGCAGCGTTAAGGCTATTAGCTCTGAAGCTTTCTTT. The entire variable domain, with the rest obtained from reference TRBV29-1 and TRBJ1-1, is as follows: SAVISQKPSRDICQRGTSLTIQCQVDSQVTMMFWYRQQPGQSLTLIATANQGSEATYESGFVIDKFPISRPNLTFSTLTVSNMSPEDSSIYLCSVKAISSEAFFGQGTRLTVV.

V is TRBV9 and J is TRBJ2-7, with D unresolved. Trimming shortened V by 4 bases and J by 0 bases, and 11 bases separated the two germline ends. The CDR3 covers 14 residues. CDR1 is SGDLS, CDR2 YYNGEE, per germline. The CDR3 coding sequence is TGTGCCAGCAGCCCCTCGGCAGGCTCCTACGAGCAGTACTTC. Protein sequence: CASSPSAGSYEQYF.

The chain links TRBV4-1 to TRBJ2-7, with D unresolved. This CDR3 has 15 amino acids. The V and J ends lost 0 bases and 2 bases respectively, with 11 bases between them. The germline V gene has CDR1 MGHRA and CDR2 YSYEKL. CDR3 nucleotide sequence: TGCGCCAGCAGCCAAGAACCCGGCAGTCCCTACGAGCAGTACTTC. This sequence encodes CASSQEPGSPYEQYF.

A single count supports this clone. The chain uses TRBV9 and TRBJ1-5; D possibly corresponds to TRBD1 (6 bases). There are 15 residues in the CDR3. Germline-derived CDR1 and CDR2 are SGDLS and YYNGEE. V shed 4 bases and J shed 4 bases, with 15 bases lying between them. The CDR3 here is CASSSGGAVNQPQHF. CDR3 nucleotides: TGTGCCAGCAGCTCCGGGGGGGCGGTGAATCAGCCCCAGCATTTT.

The chain joins TRBV4-1 to TRBJ2-1; 11 nucleotides align to TRBD1. The CDR3 runs 16 residues. CDR1 is MGHRA, CDR2 YSYEKL, per germline. J lost 6 bases, V lost 4 bases, and 8 bases had no gene match. CDR3 DNA: TGCGCCAGCAGCCCCCTCGGGGACAGGGGGGGCAATGAGCAGTTCTTC. Its translation: CASSPLGDRGGNEQFF.

In regard to this clone: A single base separates this from a much larger clone, so it may be a read error. The sample carries other DNA sequences with the same CDR3. The chain uses TRBV19 and TRBJ2-7; TRBD1 aligns across 7 bases. V trimming: 4 bases; J trimming: 0 bases; junction bases outside the gene matches: 0. The CDR3 loop spans 13 amino acids. CDR1 and CDR2 from the germline V gene are LNHDA and SQIVND (reference sequence). CDR3 nucleotide sequence: TGTGCCAGTAGTAGGGACAGCTCCTACGAGCAGTACTTC. Translation gives CASSRDSSYEQYF.

J is TRBJ2-7 and V is TRBV7-9, with 12 bases aligning to TRBD2. J was trimmed by 3 bases and V by 5 bases; bases with no gene match: 11. This CDR3 spans 17 amino acids. Germline-derived CDR1 and CDR2 are SEHNR and FQNEAQ (reference sequence). The CDR3 sequence: CASSPQTGLAGSYEQYF. Written as DNA, the CDR3 is TGTGCCAGCAGCCCCCAGACCGGACTAGCGGGGAGCTACGAGCAGTACTTC.

The chain uses TRBV5-5 and TRBJ1-1, with D possibly TRBD1 on 6 matching bases. The ends were cut back, 2 bases at V and 0 bases at J, with 8 bases in the middle. This CDR3 comprises 14 residues. CDR1 and CDR2 from the germline V gene are SGHKS and YYEKEE (reference sequence). CDR3 sequence: CASSFGQMNTEAFF. For the CDR3, the DNA is TGTGCCAGCAGCTTCGGACAGATGAACACTGAAGCTTTCTTT.

The chain couples TRBV14 to TRBJ1-1, with TRBD1 matching over 7 bases. The CDR3 length is 13 residues. The V and J ends lost 2 bases and 8 bases, in that order; junction bases with no gene match: 5. CDR1 is SGHDN and CDR2 is FVKESK in the germline V gene. This chain's CDR3 is CASSQLQGTEAFF. In DNA form, the CDR3 reads TGTGCCAGCAGCCAACTACAGGGGACGGAAGCTTTCTTT.

This sequence joins TRBV10-3 and TRBJ2-1; no reliable D call. This CDR3 is built from 17 residues. The V end was cut by 5 bases, the J end by 0 bases, with 17 bases between. The V gene's germline CDR1 is ENHRY and CDR2 SYGVKD. DNA of the CDR3: TGTGCCATCAGTAAAAAAGCGAACTCCATCTCCTACAATGAGCAGTTCTTC. Its translation is CAISKKANSISYNEQFF.

This rearrangement joins TRBV19 to TRBJ1-1, with TRBD1 matching over 9 bases. CDR3 length equals 14 residues. Losses at the gene ends were 5 bases for V and 7 bases for J; bases not matched to a gene: 8. Germline V CDR1 and CDR2: LNHDA, SQIVND (reference sequence). The chain's CDR3 is CASSWGQGSDEAFF. CDR3 nucleotides: TGTGCCAGTAGTTGGGGACAGGGCTCCGATGAAGCTTTCTTT.

This chain joins TRBV6-5 and TRBJ2-2, with 7 bases matching TRBD1. The J segment lost 0 bases and the V segment lost 5 bases, leaving 3 bases of the junction unmatched. The CDR3 runs to 15 residues. Germline V gene sequence: CDR1 MNHEY, CDR2 SVGAGI. This chain's CDR3 is CASSPDRTNTGELFF. The CDR3 DNA reads TGTGCCAGCAGTCCGGACAGGACGAACACCGGGGAGCTGTTTTTT.

The gene calls are TRBV5-1 and TRBJ1-2, with D maybe TRBD1 (5 bases). Germline values: CDR1 SGHRS, CDR2 YFSETQ. This CDR3 contains 14 residues. Trimming removed 4 bases from V and 0 bases from J, with 10 bases in between. The CDR3 loop is CASSTGTANYGYTF. CDR3 sequence (DNA): TGCGCCAGCAGCACCGGGACGGCTAACTATGGCTACACCTTC.